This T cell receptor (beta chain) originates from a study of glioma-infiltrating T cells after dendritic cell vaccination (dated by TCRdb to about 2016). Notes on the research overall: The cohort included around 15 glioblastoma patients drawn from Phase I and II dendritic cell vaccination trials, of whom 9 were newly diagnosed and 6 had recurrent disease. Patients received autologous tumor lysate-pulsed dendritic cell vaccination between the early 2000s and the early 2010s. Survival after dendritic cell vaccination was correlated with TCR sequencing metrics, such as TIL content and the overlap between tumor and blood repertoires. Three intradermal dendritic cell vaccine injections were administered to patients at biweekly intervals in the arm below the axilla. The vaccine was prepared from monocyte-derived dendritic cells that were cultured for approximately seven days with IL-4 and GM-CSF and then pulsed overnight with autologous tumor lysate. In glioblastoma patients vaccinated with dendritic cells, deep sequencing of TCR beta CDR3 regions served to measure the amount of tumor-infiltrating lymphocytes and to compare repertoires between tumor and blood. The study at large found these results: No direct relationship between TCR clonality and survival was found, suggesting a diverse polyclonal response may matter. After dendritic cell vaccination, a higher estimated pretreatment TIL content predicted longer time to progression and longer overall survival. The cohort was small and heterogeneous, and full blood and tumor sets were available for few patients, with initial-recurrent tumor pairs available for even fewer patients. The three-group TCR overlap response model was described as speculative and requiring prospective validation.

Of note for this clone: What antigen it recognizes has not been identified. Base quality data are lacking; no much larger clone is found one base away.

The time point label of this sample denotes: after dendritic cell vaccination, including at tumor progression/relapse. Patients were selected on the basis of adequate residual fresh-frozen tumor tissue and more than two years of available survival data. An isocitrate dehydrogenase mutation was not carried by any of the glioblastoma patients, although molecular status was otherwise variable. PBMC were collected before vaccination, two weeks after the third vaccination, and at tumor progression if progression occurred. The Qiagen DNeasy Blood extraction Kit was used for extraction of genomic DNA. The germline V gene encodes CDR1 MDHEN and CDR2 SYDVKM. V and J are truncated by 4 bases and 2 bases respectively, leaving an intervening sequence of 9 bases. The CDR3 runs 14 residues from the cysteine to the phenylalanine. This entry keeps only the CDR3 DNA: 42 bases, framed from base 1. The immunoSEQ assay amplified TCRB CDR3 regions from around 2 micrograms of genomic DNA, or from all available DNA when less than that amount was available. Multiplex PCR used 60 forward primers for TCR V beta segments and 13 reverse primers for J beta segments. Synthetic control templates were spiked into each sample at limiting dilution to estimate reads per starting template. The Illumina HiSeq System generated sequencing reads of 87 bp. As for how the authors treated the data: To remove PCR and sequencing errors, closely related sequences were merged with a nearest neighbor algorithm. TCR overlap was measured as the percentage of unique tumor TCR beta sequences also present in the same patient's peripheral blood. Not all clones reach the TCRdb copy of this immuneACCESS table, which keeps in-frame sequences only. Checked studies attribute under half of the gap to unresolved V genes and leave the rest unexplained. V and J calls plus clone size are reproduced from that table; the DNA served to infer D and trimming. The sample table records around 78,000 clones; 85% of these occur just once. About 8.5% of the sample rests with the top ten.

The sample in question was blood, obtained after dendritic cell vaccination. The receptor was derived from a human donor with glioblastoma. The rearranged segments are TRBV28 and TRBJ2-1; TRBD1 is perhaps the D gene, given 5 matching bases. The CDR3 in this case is CASSSRVAYNEQFF. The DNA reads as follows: TGTGCCAGCAGTTCCAGGGTGGCCTACAATGAGCAGTTCTTC.